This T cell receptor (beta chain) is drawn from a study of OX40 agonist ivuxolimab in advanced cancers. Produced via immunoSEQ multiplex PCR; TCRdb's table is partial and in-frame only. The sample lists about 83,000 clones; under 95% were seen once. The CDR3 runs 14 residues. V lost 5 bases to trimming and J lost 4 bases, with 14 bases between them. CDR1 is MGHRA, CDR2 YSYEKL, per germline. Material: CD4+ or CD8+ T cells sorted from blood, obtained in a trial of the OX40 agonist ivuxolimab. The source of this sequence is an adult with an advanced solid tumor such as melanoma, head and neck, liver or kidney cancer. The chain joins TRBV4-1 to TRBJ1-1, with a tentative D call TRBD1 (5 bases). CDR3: CASSSPTAGTEAFF. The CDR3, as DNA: TGCGCCAGCAGCTCCCCGACAGCGGGCACTGAAGCTTTCTTT.